Each of the 10 T cell receptor beta chains below was sequenced from the same sample in a study of blood T cell repertoires in COVID-19. The protocol was immunoSEQ multiplex PCR, while the TCRdb copy is restricted to in-frame clones and leaves out a portion. This sample carries around 100,000 clones, about 74% of them seen once, and the ten largest clones take around 3.9%. The material sequenced was peripheral blood. The origin of the receptors is a man between 65 and 85 years old with COVID-19, enrolled during active disease.

This rearrangement joins TRBV7-8 to TRBJ2-7; 7 bases are shared with TRBD1. The CDR3 is 17 residues long. The V gene's germline CDR1 is SGHVS and CDR2 FQNEAQ. V was clipped by 0 bases and J by 2 bases; unmatched bases: 10. The CDR3 DNA sequence: TGTGCCAGCAGCTTAGCCTCCGGGACAGCATACACCTACGAGCAGTACTTC. It is translated as CASSLASGTAYTYEQYF.

The chain employs TRBV5-1 and TRBJ1-1; possible D gene TRBD1, 6 bases. Trimming took off 1 base at V and 1 base at J, with 11 bases between the two ends. Germline V gives CDR1 SGHRS, CDR2 YFSETQ. The CDR3 is 15 amino acids. The CDR3 protein is CASSLRRGANTEAFF. CDR3 nucleotide sequence: TGCGCCAGCAGCTTGAGGCGGGGGGCGAACACTGAAGCTTTCTTT.

The chain employs TRBV5-8 and TRBJ1-5; D may be TRBD1 (6 bases). Germline CDR1 and CDR2: SGHTS and YDEGEE. The CDR3 covers 12 residues. Trimming cost V 5 bases and J 10 bases, with 13 bases left between them. In DNA, the CDR3 is TGTGCCAGCAGTCCCCGACAGGACCCCCAGCATTTT. Protein: CASSPRQDPQHF.

V and J are TRBV10-3 and TRBJ1-1; the match to TRBD1 covers 7 bases. Germline V gene lookup returns CDR1 ENHRY and CDR2 SYGVKD. This CDR3 is 14 amino acids long. Trimming took 7 bases from V and 5 from J; bases not matched to a gene: 10. Written as DNA, the CDR3 is TGTGCCATCACAACAGGGGCCGGGGAGACTGAAGCTTTCTTT. Translation: CAITTGAGETEAFF.

This clone showed up just once. This chain links TRBV4-3 with TRBJ1-2, with 9 nucleotides matching TRBD1. The length of the CDR3 is 17 residues. The J segment lost 4 bases and the V segment lost 3 bases, leaving 12 bases of the junction unmatched. CDR1 is LGHNA, CDR2 YSLEER, per germline. The CDR3 coding sequence is TGCGCCAGCAGCCAGGGGACAGGGCTGGTCCTGTCCTATGGCTACACCTTC. It translates to CASSQGTGLVLSYGYTF.

The table lists this clone with a few counts. This chain uses TRBV6-6 with TRBJ2-7; 9 bases are shared with TRBD1. The V gene's germline CDR1 is MNHNY and CDR2 SVGAGI (reference sequence). This CDR3 spans 16 amino acids. The V and J ends lost 6 bases and 0 bases, in that order; junction bases with no gene match: 9. The CDR3 DNA follows: TGTGCCAGCAGCCAAGTGGGACAGGGTTCCTCCTACGAGCAGTACTTC. It specifies CASSQVGQGSSYEQYF.

The chain carries TRBV11-1 and TRBJ1-2; TRBD1 might be the D (5 bases). Trimming took off 5 bases at V and 7 bases at J, with 23 bases between the two ends. This CDR3 has 16 amino acids. Germline CDR1 is SGHAT and CDR2 is FQDESV (reference sequence). The CDR3 here is CASSMDPTGTQGGYTF. DNA of the CDR3: TGTGCCAGCAGCATGGACCCCACCGGGACTCAGGGTGGCTACACCTTC.

In this sample, this clone turned up a few times. Other DNA sequences in the sample encode the same CDR3. The chain couples TRBV9 to TRBJ1-1; possibly TRBD1 for D (6 bases). This CDR3 has 14 residues. V lost 0 bases and J 5 bases, leaving 11 bases between the germline ends. The germline gives CDR1 SGDLS, CDR2 YYNGEE. DNA for the CDR3: TGTGCCAGCAGCGTAGGGGGGCTGGTTACTGAAGCTTTCTTT. Amino acids: CASSVGGLVTEAFF.

This clone was observed a few times. The genes are TRBV19 and TRBJ1-6; D is possibly TRBD1 (6 bases). Germline V CDR1 and CDR2: LNHDA, SQIVND (reference sequence). This CDR3 has 14 amino acids. Between the trimmed V and J ends, which lost 2 bases and 7 bases, there was a span of 9 bases. CDR3 DNA sequence: TGTGCCAGTAGTATAATGGACAGCAATTCACCCCTCCACTTT. Its protein product is CASSIMDSNSPLHF.

The chain couples TRBV28 to TRBJ2-2; TRBD2 matches at 9 bases. The V gene end was trimmed by 3 bases and the J gene end by 2 bases; junction bases not matched to a gene: 7. The V gene's germline CDR1 is MDHEN and CDR2 SYDVKM. The CDR3 runs to 17 residues. CDR3 region: CASSFPPSGVNTGELFF. CDR3 DNA sequence: TGTGCCAGCAGTTTTCCCCCTAGCGGGGTTAACACCGGGGAGCTGTTTTTT.